What follows are 5 T cell receptor beta chains derived from one specimen sequenced in a study of T-cell memory formation after mild COVID-19. Each CDR3 protein gets one entry after TCRdb re-called the 5' RACE reads with MiXCR. The sample carries approximately 440,000 distinct CDR3 sequences, about 20% recorded once. Sequenced input: PBMCs or a T cell subset sorted from them (not recorded which). Every receptor here comes from an adult woman who had mild COVID-19 (a few samples of this study predate the infection). Cell type and time point are not known.

This clonotype has just a few counts. V is TRBV6-5 and J is TRBJ1-2, with D tentatively TRBD1 (5 bases). The CDR3 is 16 amino acids. The V gene's germline CDR1 is MNHEY and CDR2 SVGAGI. V lost 2 bases and J 6 bases, leaving 19 bases between the germline ends. Written as DNA, the CDR3 is TGTGCCAGCAGTTACGGTCAAGGGGCATTAAGCGATGGCTACACCTTC. Protein sequence: CASSYGQGALSDGYTF.

This clonotype was counted only a few times. The V gene is TRBV5-1, the J gene TRBJ1-1; D gene uncertain. Germline V lookup: CDR1 SGHRS, CDR2 YFSETQ. The CDR3 is 13 residues long. Trimming took off 4 bases at V and 1 base at J, with 8 bases between the two ends. For the CDR3, the DNA is TGCGCCAGCAGCCCCGTGGGGAACACTGAAGCTTTCTTT. Its translation: CASSPVGNTEAFF.

The rearrangement uses TRBV7-3 and TRBJ2-5; possibly TRBD1 for D (5 bases). The length of the CDR3 is 13 residues. Trimming shortened V by 5 bases and J by 5 bases, and 12 bases separated the two germline ends. The germline gives CDR1 SGHTA, CDR2 FQGTGA. In nucleotides, the CDR3 is TGTGCCAGCAGCCGACAGCCTCGGGAGACCCAGTACTTC. As protein: CASSRQPRETQYF.

V and J are TRBV12-3 or TRBV12-4 and TRBJ2-3; a possible D gene is TRBD1 (5 bases). The CDR3 spans 12 residues. The V gene lost 7 bases and the J gene lost 6 bases, with 11 bases spanning the gap. The CDR3 here is CASTLGRDTQYF. The CDR3 coding sequence is TGTGCCAGCACCCTGGGGCGGGATACGCAGTATTTT.

The chain uses TRBV7-9 and TRBJ1-1; 7 positions match TRBD1. The germline V gene encodes CDR1 SEHNR and CDR2 FQNEAQ (reference sequence). This CDR3 has 15 amino acids. After removal of 5 bases from V and 4 bases from J, the junction contained 10 bases not matched to a gene. This chain's CDR3 is CASSPKGAGGTEAFF. The DNA for the CDR3 is TGTGCCAGCAGCCCTAAGGGCGCAGGGGGCACTGAAGCTTTCTTT.